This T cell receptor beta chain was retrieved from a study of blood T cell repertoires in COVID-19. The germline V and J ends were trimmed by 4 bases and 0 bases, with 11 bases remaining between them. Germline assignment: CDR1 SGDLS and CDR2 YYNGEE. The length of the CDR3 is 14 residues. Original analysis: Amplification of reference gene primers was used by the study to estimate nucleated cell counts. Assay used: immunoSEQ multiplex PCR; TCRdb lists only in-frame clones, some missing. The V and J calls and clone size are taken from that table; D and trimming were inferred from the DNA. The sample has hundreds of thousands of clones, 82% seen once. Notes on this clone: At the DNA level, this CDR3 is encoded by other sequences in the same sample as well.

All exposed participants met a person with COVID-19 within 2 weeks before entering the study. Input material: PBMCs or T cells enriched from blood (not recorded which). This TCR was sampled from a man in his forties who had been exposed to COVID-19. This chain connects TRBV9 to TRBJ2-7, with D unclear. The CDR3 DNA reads TGTGCCAGCAGCCCCCGACTGAGCTCCTACGAGCAGTACTTC. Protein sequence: CASSPRLSSYEQYF.